The clone carrying this T cell receptor (beta chain) occurred once. The target antigen is unknown. Each replicate PCR on the sorted subsets used roughly 200 ng DNA (around 30,000 T cell genomes). The protocol was immunoSEQ multiplex PCR, while the TCRdb copy is restricted to in-frame clones and leaves out a portion. The sample shows more than 2 million clones, nearly 97% of them seen only once. This entry belongs to a study of shared clonotypes between healthy human individuals. The overall study: Per donor, three plates held CD4 naive cells, three held CD4 memory, two held CD8 naive and one held CD8 memory. The study, taken as a whole, reports: Generation of non-shared clonotypes was less probable than generation of clonotypes shared by all four donors.

CDR1 and CDR2 from the germline V gene are GTSNPN and SVGIG (reference sequence). The CDR3 is 14 amino acids. V gave up 4 bases and J gave up 4 bases; unmatched junction bases: 9. The chain has TRBV30 and TRBJ2-5; 7 bases line up with TRBD1. This sequence was found in a man between 18 and 29 years old in good health. The sequenced sample was naive CD4+ T cells sorted from blood. As for subset: CD45RA+ positively selected. The CDR3 sequence is CAWTKTGPRETQYF. In DNA, the CDR3 is TGTGCCTGGACCAAGACAGGGCCTCGAGAGACCCAGTACTTC.